This entry features one T cell receptor beta chain sequence. No antigen is known for it. Base qualities are not at hand, and no much larger clone is one base apart. In the paper's terms, the time point label means: baseline before first vaccination. The vaccinee samples were drawn from two UK trials, COV001 and COV002, one of which was a single-blind randomized controlled phase 2/3 trial testing AZD1222 (ChAdOx1 nCoV-19) in healthy adults. Trial participant PBMC samples were collected at day 0 and day 28 after the second dose for TCRbeta chain sequencing. The sample belongs to a study of T cell responses to AZD1222 COVID-19 vaccine (dated by TCRdb to the early 2020s). Context from the whole study: AZD1222 recipients whose second dose came at about 4 weeks and those whose second dose came at about 12 weeks were combined into one group, since spike-specific TCR depth and breadth did not differ between the two schedules. TCR sequencing was performed for over 230 trial participants, of whom 207 were given two doses of AZD1222 and approximately 25 were given two doses of MenACWY control vaccine. Trial participants were enrolled by age into subgroups of 18-55, 56-69 and 70-plus years, and around 140, 26 and 57 TCR-sequenced participants, respectively, were included in these subgroups.

Reading from cysteine to phenylalanine, the CDR3 counts 14 amino acids. Here the CDR3 DNA is all that survives: 42 bases in frame from base 1. Trimming at the junction amounts to 4 bases on V and 5 bases on J, and the germline ends lie 14 bases apart. CDR1 and CDR2 are read off the germline V gene as SGHTA and FQGNSA. General study outcomes and caveats: Epitopes outside the regions mutated in the B.1.351 and B.1.1.7 variants were reportedly recognized by nearly half of the unique spike-specific TCRs. Because no samples from the day 14 peak response were available, repertoires could be characterized only after the peak T cell response. A significant rise in spike-specific TCR breadth and depth was observed after two AZD1222 doses relative to day 0 and relative to MenACWY recipients. The whole spike protein was spanned by vaccine-associated CD4 TCRs, and dominant responses were seen in regions 160-218 and 743-854. Conclusions about previously exposed vaccinees were limited because only a handful of AZD1222 recipients were SARS-CoV-2 seropositive at baseline. The 56-69-year group was small, and its depth increase did not reach significance, likely because of low power. Most participants were white British and females outnumbered males, and the authors suggested that clonal diversity may have been underestimated.

The CDR3 regions of human TCRbeta chains were subjected to immunosequencing. On the authors' methods: TCRs in the repertoires were matched against a reference library of SARS-CoV-2-specific TCRs that had been generated with the MIRA antigen-specificity platform. Breadth was defined as the fraction of unique TCRs that were SARS-CoV-2-associated. Depth was defined as the fraction of total T cells that were SARS-CoV-2-associated. Using the MIRA data, each spike-specific TCR was mapped to the spike region that the TCR reacts to and placed in a CD4 or CD8 class. Log10-transformed breadth and depth values were compared by one-way ANOVA with Sidak's multiple comparisons tests. TCRdb took this table from immuneACCESS and kept in-frame rearrangements with V and J called. Such tables lack part of the clones; where checked against another copy, unresolved V genes explain under half of the gap, and the rest is unexplained. The V and J calls and clone size are taken from that table; D and trimming were inferred from the DNA. In all, the sample holds approximately 160,000 clones, and around 88% of those were seen once. Clones ranked in the top ten supply roughly 2.1% of the sample.

The V gene is TRBV7-2 and the J gene is TRBJ1-1, with no confident D gene call. The TCR comes from an adult in good health. Here the sequenced sample was peripheral blood, taken on day 0 of AZD1222 vaccination. CDR3 protein: CASSSGLRATEAFF. Read as DNA, the sequence is TGTGCCAGCAGCTCCGGACTTAGAGCAACTGAAGCTTTCTTT.